These T cell receptor beta chains were read from a single sample in a study of blood T cell repertoires in COVID-19. Only in-frame clones appear in the TCRdb table, and some are missing; sequencing was by immunoSEQ multiplex PCR. The sample has approximately 130,000 clones, approximately 83% seen once. Sequencing used peripheral blood. These receptors originate from a woman aged 50 to 60 who had recovered from COVID-19. The CDR3 runs from the conserved cysteine through the conserved F or W. The D gene is left open where the match is weak. Not all rows give a size; the values are once, few, many and, for expanded clones, a class.

abundance	len	j_gene	d_gene	v_gene	CDR3aa	CDR3nt
few	15	TRBJ2-1	-	TRBV28	CASSLQLSSYNEQFF	TGTGCCAGCAGTTTGCAACTGAGCTCCTACAATGAGCAGTTCTTC
-	14	TRBJ1-2	-	TRBV6-5	CASQDIGRGYGYTF	TGTGCCAGCCAAGACATAGGGAGAGGCTATGGCTACACCTTC
-	17	TRBJ2-6	TRBD2	TRBV7-3	CASSRGLDPGWANVLTF	TGTGCCAGCAGCCGCGGACTAGACCCTGGGTGGGCCAACGTCCTGACTTTC
-	15	TRBJ2-1	TRBD2	TRBV9	CASSVRTSAYNEQFF	TGTGCCAGCAGCGTACGAACTAGCGCATACAATGAGCAGTTCTTC
-	13	TRBJ1-2	-	TRBV19	CASSPGDILGYTF	TGTGCCAGTAGTCCCGGGGACATCCTGGGCTACACCTTC
-	17	TRBJ2-3	-	TRBV7-9	CASSLALGAPAPDTQYF	TGTGCCAGCAGCTTAGCGCTAGGGGCCCCAGCTCCAGATACGCAGTATTTT
-	16	TRBJ2-5	-	TRBV7-9	CASTEGGEVRAETQYF	TGTGCCAGCACCGAGGGCGGGGAGGTCCGGGCAGAGACCCAGTACTTC
-	15	TRBJ1-2	TRBD1	TRBV7-2	CASSGRTGGIYGYTF	TGTGCCAGCAGCGGCCGGACAGGGGGCATCTATGGCTACACCTTC
-	16	TRBJ1-2	-	TRBV4-1	CASSQGGGGDLYGYTF	TGCGCCAGCAGCCAAGGGGGTGGAGGTGACCTTTATGGCTACACCTTC
-	13	TRBJ1-3	-	TRBV9	CASSGGQRNTIYF	TGTGCCAGCAGCGGTGGACAACGAAACACCATATATTTT
-	15	TRBJ2-1	TRBD2	TRBV10-2	CASSESLPVTSGGIF	TGCGCCAGCAGTGAGTCGTTACCCGTAACTAGCGGGGGTATCTTC
-	16	TRBJ2-4	TRBD1	TRBV7-3	CASSRGQPSYKNIQYF	TGTGCCAGCAGCCGGGGACAGCCGAGTTACAAAAACATTCAGTACTTC
few	15	TRBJ2-5	-	TRBV28	CASITAGRGQETQYF	TGTGCCAGCATAACGGCGGGGAGGGGGCAAGAGACCCAGTACTTC
once	15	TRBJ2-2	TRBD2	TRBV3-1/TRBV3-2	CASSELAGRTGELFF	TGTGCCAGCAGCGAACTAGCGGGGCGGACCGGGGAGCTGTTTTTT
-	15	TRBJ2-5	TRBD2	TRBV5-6	CASSGRLAGQETQYF	TGTGCCAGCAGCGGGCGGCTAGCGGGGCAAGAGACCCAGTACTTC
once	14	TRBJ2-7	TRBD2	TRBV2	CASREGGSSYEQYF	TGTGCCAGCCGGGAGGGAGGAAGCTCCTACGAGCAGTACTTC
-	18	TRBJ2-3	TRBD2	TRBV6-2/TRBV6-3	CASSSDSGPSGDWDTQYF	TGTGCCAGCAGTTCTGACTCGGGCCCTAGCGGGGATTGGGATACGCAGTATTTT
-	13	TRBJ1-1	-	TRBV7-9	CASSIQGSDEAFF	TGTGCCAGCAGCATACAGGGATCCGATGAAGCTTTCTTT
-	15	TRBJ2-3	TRBD2	TRBV19	CASSVLAGNTDTQYF	TGTGCCAGCAGTGTCTTAGCGGGGAACACAGATACGCAGTATTTT
-	12	TRBJ1-1	-	TRBV2	CASTWEGTEAFF	TGTGCCAGCACTTGGGAGGGCACTGAAGCTTTCTTT
-	14	TRBJ2-7	-	TRBV18	CASSTRTDRGEQYF	TGTGCCAGCTCAACTCGGACTGATCGGGGCGAGCAGTACTTC
-	15	TRBJ2-3	-	TRBV9	CASSVGPQSTDTQYF	TGTGCCAGCAGCGTAGGGCCTCAGTCCACAGATACGCAGTATTTT
-	16	TRBJ2-1	TRBD2	TRBV6-2/TRBV6-3	CASSYERLAGLAEQFF	TGTGCCAGCAGTTACGAAAGGCTAGCGGGACTGGCTGAGCAGTTCTTC
-	13	TRBJ2-1	-	TRBV5-1	CASSLEGLNEQFF	TGCGCCAGCAGCTTGGAAGGACTCAATGAGCAGTTCTTC
-	15	TRBJ1-2	-	TRBV4-1	CASSQDLTGIPGYTF	TGCGCCAGCAGCCAAGATCTTACCGGGATCCCTGGCTACACCTTC
-	17	TRBJ2-3	TRBD2	TRBV19	CASSHYGTGLATDTQYF	TGTGCCAGTAGTCATTATGGGACGGGACTAGCGACAGATACGCAGTATTTT
-	13	TRBJ1-4	-	TRBV10-3	CAISESRSEKLFF	TGTGCCATCAGTGAGTCTAGGAGTGAAAAACTGTTTTTT
-	14	TRBJ2-5	TRBD1	TRBV30	CAWSVTGVRETQYF	TGTGCCTGGAGTGTCACAGGGGTACGAGAGACCCAGTACTTC
-	14	TRBJ2-7	TRBD1	TRBV30	CAWEGRGHENEQYF	TGTGCCTGGGAGGGTAGGGGGCACGAGAACGAGCAGTACTTC
-	14	TRBJ2-1	-	TRBV19	CASSPYPEAGEQFF	TGTGCCAGTAGTCCCTACCCGGAGGCGGGGGAGCAGTTCTTC
-	12	TRBJ2-1	-	TRBV19	CASSNYGNEQFF	TGTGCCAGTAGTAATTACGGCAATGAGCAGTTCTTC
-	16	TRBJ1-6	TRBD1	TRBV7-6	CASSLDGGGWNSPLHF	TGTGCCAGCAGCTTAGATGGAGGGGGCTGGAATTCACCCCTCCACTTT
-	13	TRBJ1-1	-	TRBV7-2	CASRPLSRVEAFF	TGTGCCAGCAGACCTTTGAGCAGGGTTGAAGCTTTCTTT
-	15	TRBJ2-7	TRBD2	TRBV5-4	CASSRPGLAGGEQYF	TGTGCCAGCAGCCGACCGGGACTAGCGGGAGGCGAGCAGTACTTC
few	12	TRBJ1-1	TRBD1	TRBV12-3/TRBV12-4	CASSFQGASAFF	TGTGCCAGCAGTTTTCAGGGGGCATCGGCTTTCTTT
-	15	TRBJ1-3	-	TRBV7-2	CASSFTGSSGNTIYF	TGTGCCAGCAGTTTTACAGGGAGCTCTGGAAACACCATATATTTT
few	13	TRBJ2-1	-	TRBV9	CASSVEQVTEQFF	TGTGCCAGCAGCGTAGAGCAAGTAACTGAGCAGTTCTTC
-	19	TRBJ1-4	TRBD1	TRBV11-3	CASSLWRTGVDATNEKLFF	TGTGCCAGCAGCTTATGGCGGACAGGGGTAGACGCAACTAATGAAAAACTGTTTTTT
-	16	TRBJ2-1	TRBD2	TRBV30	CAWRPGLAAPYNEQFF	TGTGCCTGGAGACCAGGGCTAGCGGCCCCCTACAATGAGCAGTTCTTC
-	17	TRBJ2-3	-	TRBV9	CASSVGGGVGIPDTQYF	TGTGCCAGCAGCGTAGGAGGCGGGGTGGGGATCCCAGATACGCAGTATTTT
-	12	TRBJ1-5	-	TRBV19	CASSREDQPQHF	TGTGCCAGTAGCCGGGAAGATCAGCCCCAGCATTTT
-	16	TRBJ1-1	-	TRBV7-9	CASSLAEGGTSTEAFF	TGTGCCAGCAGCTTAGCAGAGGGCGGAACGTCGACTGAAGCTTTCTTT
-	14	TRBJ1-3	TRBD1	TRBV5-1	CASSADREGNTIYF	TGCGCCAGCAGCGCGGACAGGGAGGGAAACACCATATATTTT
few	14	TRBJ1-1	-	TRBV18	CASSPRQMNTEAFF	TGTGCCAGCTCACCACGGCAGATGAACACTGAAGCTTTCTTT
-	14	TRBJ2-7	-	TRBV5-1	CASSLYGGAYEQYF	TGCGCCAGCAGCTTGTATGGCGGTGCCTACGAGCAGTACTTC
-	16	TRBJ2-1	TRBD2	TRBV12-5	CASGLGLAGFNGEQFF	TGTGCTAGTGGTTTGGGACTAGCGGGATTTAACGGTGAGCAGTTCTTC
-	14	TRBJ2-7	-	TRBV2	CASSGQKFSYEQYF	TGTGCCAGCAGTGGACAGAAGTTCTCCTACGAGCAGTACTTC
-	13	TRBJ2-7	-	TRBV12-3/TRBV12-4	CASSLAQRYEQYF	TGTGCCAGCAGTTTAGCTCAGCGCTACGAGCAGTACTTC
-	14	TRBJ2-5	TRBD1	TRBV5-4	CASSAGQVQETQYF	TGTGCCAGCAGCGCCGGACAGGTCCAAGAGACCCAGTACTTC
-	14	TRBJ2-1	-	TRBV6-2/TRBV6-3	CASSRDWPYNEQFF	TGTGCCAGCAGTCGGGACTGGCCTTACAATGAGCAGTTCTTC
-	14	TRBJ1-3	-	TRBV2	CASSEQGGGNTIYF	TGTGCCAGCAGTGAACAGGGTGGAGGAAACACCATATATTTT
-	14	TRBJ1-6	-	TRBV18	CASSPGLYNSPLHF	TGTGCCAGCTCACCGGGACTGTATAATTCACCCCTCCACTTT
-	16	TRBJ2-7	TRBD2	TRBV6-5	CASRYTSGGSSYEQYF	TGTGCCAGCAGATACACTTCGGGAGGCTCCTCCTACGAGCAGTACTTC